This is a list of T cell receptor beta chains from one sample in a study of blood T cell repertoires in COVID-19. The protocol was immunoSEQ multiplex PCR, while the TCRdb copy is restricted to in-frame clones and leaves out a portion. The sample contains about 230,000 clones, around 92% of which appear only once. Material for sequencing was PBMCs or T cells enriched from blood (not recorded which). The receptors were sampled from a woman under 40 with acute COVID-19. Each CDR3 is given with its conserved first and last residue. A D gene is named only where the DNA matches it firmly. Size tells how often a clone was seen (once, few, many) or the class of an expanded clone, and some rows leave it out.

>TRBJ2-3|TRBV7-2|once|TRBD2
TGTGCCAGCAGCTTAGACTCGATGACTAGCTTAAATACGCAGTATTTT
CASSLDSMTSLNTQYF
>TRBJ2-3|TRBV7-2|NA|TRBD2
TGTGCCAGCAGCTCCCGCCTAGCGGGGGGGCCGGCAGATACGCAGTATTTT
CASSSRLAGGPADTQYF
>TRBJ1-1|TRBV11-3|few|NA
TGTGCCAGCAGCTTAGGAGGGCACACTGAAGCTTTCTTT
CASSLGGHTEAFF
>TRBJ1-4|TRBV19|NA|TRBD1
TGTGCCAGTAGGGGACAGGCGGGGGTTGAAAAACTGTTTTTT
CASRGQAGVEKLFF
>TRBJ1-5|TRBV7-3|NA|TRBD1
TGTGCCAGCAGCCCAACAGGGGCGGGTCAGCCCCAGCATTTT
CASSPTGAGQPQHF
>TRBJ1-6|TRBV7-2|NA|NA
TGTGCCAGCAGCTTAGGTCTCGCCTATAGCTCCTATAATTCACCCCTCCACTTT
CASSLGLAYSSYNSPLHF
>TRBJ2-5|TRBV5-1|NA|NA
TGCGCCAGCAGCTCTGGACTGATCAAAGAGACCCAGTACTTC
CASSSGLIKETQYF
>TRBJ2-2|TRBV5-1|once|NA
TGCGCCAGCAGCTTTGACAGAGTGAACACCGGGGAGCTGTTTTTT
CASSFDRVNTGELFF
>TRBJ2-3|TRBV7-9|NA|NA
TGTGCCAGCAGCCCCCCGACAGATACGCAGTATTTT
CASSPPTDTQYF
>TRBJ2-2|TRBV5-4|NA|TRBD1
TGTGCCAGCAGCCCAAAATCGGGCCAGGGGGCTGTCGGGGAGCTGTTTTTT
CASSPKSGQGAVGELFF
>TRBJ2-1|TRBV7-6|NA|TRBD1
TGTGCCAGCAGCCGTGACAGGGCCGAGCAGTTCTTC
CASSRDRAEQFF
>TRBJ2-2|TRBV7-9|NA|NA
TGTGCCAGCAGCCCCAGGGTCCGGTCGAACACCGGGGAGCTGTTTTTT
CASSPRVRSNTGELFF
>TRBJ2-1|TRBV7-2|few|NA
TGTGCCAGCAGCTTAGGCCCTCCGGTAGCGGCCCCCTACAATGAGCAGTTCTTC
CASSLGPPVAAPYNEQFF
>TRBJ1-1|TRBV5-1|NA|NA
TGCGCCAGCAGCCCGGAAGGGACACCAGACACTGAAGCTTTCTTT
CASSPEGTPDTEAFF
>TRBJ2-1|TRBV19|NA|TRBD2
TGTGCCAGTAGTACGAGGACTAGCGGGGAATACAATGAGCAGTTCTTC
CASSTRTSGEYNEQFF
>TRBJ1-4|TRBV5-1|NA|NA
TGCGCCAGCAGCTTTATCCAGGGGCCCCCTAATGAAAAACTGTTTTTT
CASSFIQGPPNEKLFF
>TRBJ2-3|TRBV6-4|NA|TRBD2
TGTGCCAGCAGTGGGACTAGCGGGAGAGGCACAGATACGCAGTATTTT
CASSGTSGRGTDTQYF
>TRBJ1-1|TRBV27|NA|NA
TGTGCCAGCAGTTTATTAGGGACACAGGAAGCTTTCTTT
CASSLLGTQEAFF
>TRBJ1-1|TRBV7-9|NA|TRBD1
TGTGCCAGCAGCTTGACAGGGGTGGCTTTCTTT
CASSLTGVAFF
>TRBJ1-1|TRBV20-1|NA|NA
TGCAGTGCTAGCGAGGAACAGGTAGCTTTCTTT
CSASEEQVAFF
>TRBJ2-1|TRBV5-4|NA|NA
TGTGCCAGCTACGAAAAAGCGTGGTTCTTC
CASYEKAWFF
>TRBJ2-7|TRBV11-2|NA|TRBD2
TGTGCCAGCAGCTTAGGGCCCCCGCTAGCGGGGGCCTCCTACGAGCAGTACTTC
CASSLGPPLAGASYEQYF
>TRBJ1-1|TRBV11-3|few|NA
TGTGCCAGCAGCTTATCATCAGGTCCGGGGACTGAAGCTTTCTTT
CASSLSSGPGTEAFF
>TRBJ1-1|TRBV7-2|NA|TRBD1
TGTGCCAGCAGCTTAGTACCGACAGGGGAGAACACTGAAGCTTTCTTT
CASSLVPTGENTEAFF
>TRBJ1-6|TRBV6-6|NA|NA
TGTGCCAGCATCACAGGATTCGGTCTCCCCCTCCACTTT
CASITGFGLPLHF
>TRBJ1-3|TRBV4-1|NA|NA
TGCGCCAGCAGCCACCGGAGCTCTGGAAACACCATATATTTT
CASSHRSSGNTIYF
>TRBJ1-2|TRBV6-5|NA|NA
TGTGCCAGCAGTTACTCTGAGGGTGGCTACACCTTC
CASSYSEGGYTF
>TRBJ2-1|TRBV18|NA|NA
TGTGCCAGCTCACCACCCGGGACACGGGGCAATGAGCAGTTCTTC
CASSPPGTRGNEQFF
>TRBJ2-7|TRBV15|NA|NA
TGTGCCACCAGCAGAGACCCAGCCTACGAGCAGTACTTC
CATSRDPAYEQYF
>TRBJ2-7|TRBV5-6|NA|NA
TGTGCCAGCAGCTTCGTGAGTCTCCAGGGGGGAGTTGGCGAGCAGTACTTC
CASSFVSLQGGVGEQYF
>TRBJ1-5|TRBV7-6|NA|NA
TGTGCCAGCAGCTACAGCAGGGTGCAGCCCCAGCATTTT
CASSYSRVQPQHF
>TRBJ1-2|TRBV20-1|once|NA
TGCAGTGCTCCACAGGGCTATGGCTACACCTTC
CSAPQGYGYTF
>TRBJ1-2|TRBV9|NA|NA
TGTGCCAGCAGCGGGGGACTGATGCTATATGAGGGCTACACCTTC
CASSGGLMLYEGYTF
>TRBJ1-2|TRBV29-1|NA|TRBD1
TGCAGCGTTCGACGGACAGGGGGCGACTATGGCTACACCTTC
CSVRRTGGDYGYTF
>TRBJ1-5|TRBV6-5|NA|NA
TGTGCCAGCAGAGGGGGTACTTCGGGTCCTCAGCATTTT
CASRGGTSGPQHF
>TRBJ2-7|TRBV10-3|NA|NA
TGTGCCATCAGTGTCTCCTTCAGCTCCTACGAGCAGTACTTC
CAISVSFSSYEQYF
>TRBJ1-2|TRBV7-8|NA|TRBD1
TGTGCCAGCAGCGCAAAGGACAGGGAGGCGAGTGGCTACACCTTC
CASSAKDREASGYTF
>TRBJ1-3|TRBV19|NA|TRBD1
TGTGCCAGTAGTATCTCCAGTGGGGACAGTGGAAACACCATATATTTT
CASSISSGDSGNTIYF
>TRBJ2-5|TRBV9|NA|TRBD2
TGTGCCAGCAGCCAGGGACTAGCGGGTGAGACCCAGTACTTC
CASSQGLAGETQYF
>TRBJ2-7|TRBV4-3|NA|TRBD2
TGCGCCAGCTCCCCTAGCGCGGGGGGATACTCCTACGAGCAGTACTTC
CASSPSAGGYSYEQYF
>TRBJ1-3|TRBV19|NA|TRBD1
TGTGCCGCGAGACAGGGTGGCTCTGGAAACACCATATATTTT
CAARQGGSGNTIYF
>TRBJ1-6|TRBV6-5|NA|NA
TGTGCCAGCAGTGACTCCGGAGGTACACCCCTCCACTTT
CASSDSGGTPLHF
>TRBJ1-1|TRBV2|NA|NA
TGTGCCAGCAGGATGGACATCAACACTGAAGCTTTCTTT
CASRMDINTEAFF
>TRBJ2-2|TRBV24-1|once|NA
TGTGCCACCAGTGACCGTCCGGGGGTCGGATACACCGGGGAGCTGTTTTTT
CATSDRPGVGYTGELFF
>TRBJ2-1|TRBV19|NA|TRBD1
TGTGCCAGCAAACAACAGGGGGTGGCCCCCAAGTTCTTC
CASKQQGVAPKFF
>TRBJ1-1|TRBV4-1|NA|NA
TGCGCCAGCAGCTACAGAGCTGAAGCTTTCTTT
CASSYRAEAFF
>TRBJ1-1|TRBV6-5|NA|NA
TGTGCCAGCAGTCCACCCGGGGGGGGCACTGAAGCTTTCTTT
CASSPPGGGTEAFF
>TRBJ2-5|TRBV2|NA|NA
TGTGCCAGCAGTACAGGTCGGGGGGCGCAAGAGACCCAGTACTTC
CASSTGRGAQETQYF
>TRBJ2-7|TRBV10-1|NA|NA
TGCGCCAGCAGTCCAGGGGCGCTTAACGAGCAGTACTTC
CASSPGALNEQYF
>TRBJ1-5|TRBV19|NA|TRBD1
TGTGCCAGTAGTATGGTTGACAGGGGGCATCAGCCCCAGCATTTT
CASSMVDRGHQPQHF
>TRBJ1-2|TRBV19|NA|TRBD1
TGTGCCAGTAGTATAGGGTACAGGGGGCGCCTCGACTATGGCTACACCTTC
CASSIGYRGRLDYGYTF
>TRBJ1-4|TRBV4-3|NA|TRBD1
TGCGCCAGCAGCCAAGATCTAGACAGGGATGAAGAAAAACTGTTTTTT
CASSQDLDRDEEKLFF
>TRBJ2-5|TRBV7-3|many|TRBD1
TGTGCCAGCAGCCTTTCAGGGGGAGTCCAAGAGACCCAGTACTTC
CASSLSGGVQETQYF
>TRBJ2-4|TRBV29-1|NA|TRBD1
TGCAGCGTTGAAGATGCTAGAGCGGACAGGGCTAACATTCAGTACTTC
CSVEDARADRANIQYF
>TRBJ2-3|TRBV15|NA|NA
TGTGCCACCAGCAGAGTAGGAGGACAGTTGGATACGCAGTATTTT
CATSRVGGQLDTQYF
>TRBJ2-7|TRBV7-3|NA|NA
TGTGCCAGCAGCCTACACCCAGGGTCCTACGAGCAGTACTTC
CASSLHPGSYEQYF
>TRBJ2-7|TRBV29-1|NA|TRBD1
TGCAGCGGGGGACAGGGCCTATACGAGCAGTACTTC
CSGGQGLYEQYF
>TRBJ2-3|TRBV5-4|once|TRBD2
TGTGCCAGCAGCCCCGACGGGGGGGCTGGCACAGATACGCAGTATTTT
CASSPDGGAGTDTQYF
>TRBJ1-5|TRBV5-1|NA|NA
TGCGCCAGCAGCTTGGATCGGCAGGAGGGTCAGCCCCAGCATTTT
CASSLDRQEGQPQHF
>TRBJ1-3|TRBV19|NA|NA
TGTGCCAGTAGTATAGTCTTGCGAGGAGGAAACACCATATATTTT
CASSIVLRGGNTIYF